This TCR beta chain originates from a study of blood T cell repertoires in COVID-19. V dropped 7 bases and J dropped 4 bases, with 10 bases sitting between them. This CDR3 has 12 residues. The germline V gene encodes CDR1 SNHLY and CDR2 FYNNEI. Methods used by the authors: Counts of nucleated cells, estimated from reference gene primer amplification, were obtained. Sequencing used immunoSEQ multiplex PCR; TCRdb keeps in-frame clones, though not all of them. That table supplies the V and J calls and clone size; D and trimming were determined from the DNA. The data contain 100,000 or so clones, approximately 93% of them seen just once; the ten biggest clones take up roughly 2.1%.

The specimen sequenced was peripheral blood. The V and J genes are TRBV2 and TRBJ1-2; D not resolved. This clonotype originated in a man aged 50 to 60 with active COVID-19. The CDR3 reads CASKRELYGYTF. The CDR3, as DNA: TGTGCCAGCAAGCGGGAGCTCTATGGCTACACCTTC.